This T cell receptor beta chain appears in the sequencing data of a study of T cells after posttransplantation cyclophosphamide. On the day of bone marrow donation, the related graft donor provided peripheral blood. Sequenced by immunoSEQ multiplex PCR; TCRdb stores in-frame clones only, minus some. In the table there are several thousand clones, roughly 87% of which are singletons. Study results and limitations: After PTCy, TRB diversity resembled that of CNI/methotrexate controls. Tissue-infiltrating T cells from skin or gut overlapped little with blood T cells.

A few counts support this clone. What it binds is not known. The CDR3 covers 13 residues. CDR1 is MNHNS and CDR2 is SASEGT in the germline V gene. The V gene lost 3 bases and the J gene lost 6 bases, with 9 bases spanning the gap. Sequences were obtained from memory CD4+ T cells sorted from PBMCs. The V and J genes are TRBV6-1 and TRBJ1-5; D ambiguous. The source of this sequence is a woman aged 55-69 years in good health, CMV-negative, and a related stem cell transplant donor. The CDR3 reads CASSESSGQPQHF. DNA of the CDR3: TGTGCCAGCAGTGAGAGTAGTGGTCAGCCCCAGCATTTT.